This T cell receptor beta chain was captured in a study of blood T cell repertoires in COVID-19. Study information: Material from acute and convalescent COVID-19 was sourced from the United States, Italy and Spain.

Individuals drawn from 24 US areas were about 18 to 100 years old. Germline V gene lookup returns CDR1 DFQATT and CDR2 SNEGSKA (reference sequence). With 6 bases clipped from V and 6 bases from J, the junction kept 2 bases outside the gene matches. The CDR3 extends over 10 amino acids. Sequencing used immunoSEQ multiplex PCR; TCRdb keeps in-frame clones, though not all of them. This sample has about 380,000 clones, with about 90% found just once. The receptor comes from a woman aged 25 to 39 who had recovered from COVID-19. The sample was PBMCs or T cells enriched from blood (not recorded which). The gene calls are TRBV20-1 and TRBJ2-7; TRBD1 aligns across 7 bases. CDR3 DNA sequence: TGCAGTGCGACAGGGATCGAGCAGTACTTC. It codes for CSATGIEQYF.